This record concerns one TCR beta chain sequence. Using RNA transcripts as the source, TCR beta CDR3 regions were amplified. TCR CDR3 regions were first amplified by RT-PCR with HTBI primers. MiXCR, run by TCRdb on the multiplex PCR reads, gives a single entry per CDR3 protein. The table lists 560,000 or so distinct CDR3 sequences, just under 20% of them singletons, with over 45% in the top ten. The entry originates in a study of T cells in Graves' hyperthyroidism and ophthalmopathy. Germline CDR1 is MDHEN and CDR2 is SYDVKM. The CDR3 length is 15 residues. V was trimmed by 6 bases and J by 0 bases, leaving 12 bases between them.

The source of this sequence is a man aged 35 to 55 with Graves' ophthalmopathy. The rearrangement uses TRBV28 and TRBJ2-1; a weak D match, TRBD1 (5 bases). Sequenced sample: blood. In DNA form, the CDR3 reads TGTGCCAGCAGACGACAGTTAAGCTCCTACAATGAGCAGTTCTTC. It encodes CASRRQLSSYNEQFF.